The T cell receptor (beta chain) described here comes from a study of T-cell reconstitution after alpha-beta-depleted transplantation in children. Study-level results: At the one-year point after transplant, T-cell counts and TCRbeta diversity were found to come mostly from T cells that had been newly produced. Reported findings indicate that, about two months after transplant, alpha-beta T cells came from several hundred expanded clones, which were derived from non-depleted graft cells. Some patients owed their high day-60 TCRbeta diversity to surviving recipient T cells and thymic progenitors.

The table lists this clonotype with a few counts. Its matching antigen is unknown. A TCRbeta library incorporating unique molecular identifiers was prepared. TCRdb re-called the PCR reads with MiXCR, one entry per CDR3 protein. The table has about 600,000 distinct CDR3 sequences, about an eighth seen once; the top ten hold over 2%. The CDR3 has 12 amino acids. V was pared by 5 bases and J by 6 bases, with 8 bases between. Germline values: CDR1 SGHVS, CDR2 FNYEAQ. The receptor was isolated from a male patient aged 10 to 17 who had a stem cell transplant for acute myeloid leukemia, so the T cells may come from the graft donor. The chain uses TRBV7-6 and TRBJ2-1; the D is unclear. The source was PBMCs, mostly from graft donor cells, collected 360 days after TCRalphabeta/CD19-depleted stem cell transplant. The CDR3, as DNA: TGTGCCAGCAGCGGGGATGGCAATGAGCAGTTCTTC. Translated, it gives CASSGDGNEQFF.